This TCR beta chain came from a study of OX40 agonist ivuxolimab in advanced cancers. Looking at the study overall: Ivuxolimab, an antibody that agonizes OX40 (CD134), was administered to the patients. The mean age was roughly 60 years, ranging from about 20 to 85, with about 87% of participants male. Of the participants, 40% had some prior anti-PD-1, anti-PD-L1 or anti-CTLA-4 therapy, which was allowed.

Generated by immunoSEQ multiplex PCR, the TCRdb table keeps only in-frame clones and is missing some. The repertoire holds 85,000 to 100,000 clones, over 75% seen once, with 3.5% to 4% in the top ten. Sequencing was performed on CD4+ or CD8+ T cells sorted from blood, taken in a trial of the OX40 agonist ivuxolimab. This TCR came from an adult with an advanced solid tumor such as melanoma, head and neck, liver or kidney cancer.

The chain's CDR3 is CASSSPGLAGGGNEQFF. The CDR3 coding sequence is TGTGCCAGCAGTTCCCCGGGACTAGCGGGAGGGGGGAATGAGCAGTTCTTC. The genes are TRBV28 and TRBJ2-1; TRBD2 aligns across 16 bases. The CDR3 is 17 amino acids. J was trimmed by 7 bases and V by 4 bases; bases with no gene match: 7. Germline-derived CDR1 and CDR2 are MDHEN and SYDVKM.